This TCR beta chain was recorded in a study of blood T cell repertoires in COVID-19. Background on the study: The origin of the acute and convalescent COVID-19 samples was the United States, Italy and Spain. Nucleic acid was either cDNA or gDNA, and it came from T cells, B-cell-depleted T cells, or PBMCs.

This clone came up a few times. While infection was still active, Seattle patients were enrolled and then followed longitudinally. In the authors' methods: Reference gene primer amplification yielded estimated nucleated cell counts. Profiled with immunoSEQ multiplex PCR; TCRdb holds only in-frame clones, not every one. The V and J calls and clone size were taken over from that table, and D and trimming were inferred from the DNA. This sample has about 220,000 clones, with over 75% found just once. V was trimmed by 0 bases and J by 8 bases, leaving 8 bases between them. CDR1 is SGDLS, CDR2 YYNGEE, per germline. This CDR3 region has 12 residues.

The sample consisted of peripheral blood. The source of this sequence is a woman between 70 and 85 years old with COVID-19, enrolled during active disease. The chain recombines TRBV9 with TRBJ1-1, with a tentative D call TRBD1 (5 bases). The DNA of the CDR3 is TGTGCCAGCAGCGTAGATCGGGGGGAAGCTTTCTTT. Protein: CASSVDRGEAFF. The full variable domain, its missing parts supplied by reference TRBV9 and TRBJ1-1, is DSGVTQTPKHLITATGQRVTLRCSPRSGDLSVYWYQQSLDQGLQFLIQYYNGEERAKGNILERFSAQQFPDLHSELNLSSLELGDSALYFCASSVDRGEAFFGQGTRLTVV.